Below are 28 T cell receptor beta chains sequenced from a single sample in a study of blood T cell repertoires in COVID-19. This table comes from immunoSEQ multiplex PCR, and its TCRdb copy is limited to in-frame clones, with some not included. The table has fewer than 80,000 clones, around 80% seen once; the top ten hold 13%. The sample consisted of peripheral blood. The receptors were gathered from a man aged 50 to 59 with COVID-19, enrolled during active disease.

In this sample, this clone turned up a few times. The chain recombines TRBV3-1 (or the pseudogene TRBV3-2) with TRBJ2-7, with D tentatively TRBD2 (6 bases). CDR1 and CDR2 from the germline V gene are LGHDT and YNNKEL (reference sequence). The CDR3 is made up of 16 amino acids. V lost 5 bases to trimming and J lost 4 bases, with 21 bases between them. CDR3 nucleotide sequence: TGTGCCAGCAGCGACGAGCTCATTGGAGGGAGGTACGAGCAGTACTTC. Residues: CASSDELIGGRYEQYF.

V and J are TRBV12-3 or TRBV12-4 and TRBJ1-5, with D perhaps TRBD1 (5 bases). V was trimmed by 7 bases and J by 4 bases, leaving 11 bases between them. The CDR3 is 13 residues long. The CDR3 region is CASTTTVNQPQHF. CDR3 nucleotides: TGTGCCAGCACCACGACAGTTAATCAGCCCCAGCATTTT.

This chain joins TRBV14 and TRBJ2-6; D may be TRBD2 (7 bases). CDR3 size: 17 residues. Germline assignment: CDR1 SGHDN and CDR2 FVKESK. V was shortened by 2 bases and J by 0 bases, with 11 bases between the two germline ends. The CDR3 nucleotides are TGTGCCAGCAGCCAACTCGGGGGGCTCTCTGGGGCCAACGTCCTGACTTTC. Protein product: CASSQLGGLSGANVLTF.

CDR3 DNA: TGTGCCAGCAGCTTAGCGTTTTCAGGGTATGAGACCCAGTACTTC. Translated: CASSLAFSGYETQYF. The rearrangement uses TRBV7-6 and TRBJ2-5; possibly TRBD1 for D (5 bases). Trimming took off 0 bases at V and 5 bases at J, with 13 bases between the two ends. Germline CDR1 and CDR2: SGHVS and FNYEAQ. The CDR3 consists of 15 residues.

V and J are TRBV4-1 and TRBJ1-4, with 8 bases matching TRBD1. The ends lost 2 bases at V and 0 bases at J; junction bases unmatched: 8. Germline V gene data show CDR1 as MGHRA and CDR2 as YSYEKL. CDR3 length: 18 amino acids. The CDR3 DNA sequence: TGCGCCAGCAGCCAACTGGGACAGGCAGTTGCAACTAATGAAAAACTGTTTTTT. It translates to CASSQLGQAVATNEKLFF.

This chain joins TRBV5-6 and TRBJ1-4, with D tentatively TRBD1 (6 bases). This CDR3 is built from 14 residues. The germline V gene encodes CDR1 SGHDT and CDR2 YYEEEE. V gave up 4 bases and J gave up 0 bases, with 7 bases separating them. CDR3 in DNA: TGTGCCAGCAGCCGGACAGCAACTAATGAAAAACTGTTTTTT. Residues: CASSRTATNEKLFF.

V and J are TRBV2 and TRBJ1-5, with TRBD1 matching over 10 bases. The CDR3 is made up of 16 amino acids. CDR1 is SNHLY and CDR2 is FYNNEI in the germline V gene. Trimming took 8 bases from V and 2 from J; bases not matched to a gene: 9. Here the CDR3 DNA reads TGTGCCAGCCGGGACAGGGGTAACGGGGGCAATCAGCCCCAGCATTTT. It yields the protein CASRDRGNGGNQPQHF.

V and J are TRBV6-5 and TRBJ1-2; tentatively, D is TRBD1 (5 bases). Trimming stripped 8 bases from V and 3 bases from J, with 16 bases between. The CDR3 totals 14 residues. Germline CDR1 and CDR2: MNHEY and SVGAGI. The CDR3 sequence is CASPVWGFDYGYTF. The CDR3 region has the DNA TGTGCCAGCCCAGTTTGGGGCTTTGACTATGGCTACACCTTC.

CDR3 coding DNA: TGTGCCAGCAGCTTAGACCGGACAGGGGGCCAGGGTGGCTACACCTTC. Translation gives CASSLDRTGGQGGYTF. V usage is TRBV7-2 and J usage is TRBJ1-2; TRBD1 matches 11 bases. CDR1 is SGHTA, CDR2 FQGNSA, per germline. This CDR3 is 16 amino acids long. V lost 1 base, J lost 7 bases, and 8 bases stayed unmatched.

The rearrangement joins TRBV9 to TRBJ2-1; the D gene is possibly TRBD2 (5 bases). Germline V CDR1 and CDR2: SGDLS, YYNGEE. Trimming cost V 0 bases and J 4 bases, with 8 bases left between them. The CDR3 sequence is 14 residues long. In DNA, the CDR3 is TGTGCCAGCAGCGTAGTCCCGGGGTACAATGAGCAGTTCTTC. This gives the protein CASSVVPGYNEQFF.

This clone has more than one count but fewer than ten. V is TRBV30 and J is TRBJ1-6, with TRBD1 matching over 9 bases. V was clipped by 4 bases and J by 8 bases; unmatched bases: 6. This CDR3 contains 14 residues. Germline CDR1 reads GTSNPN; CDR2 reads SVGIG (reference sequence). In nucleotides, the CDR3 is TGTGCCTGGATGAGGACAGGGGATTATTCACCCCTCCACTTT. Its translation: CAWMRTGDYSPLHF.

The chain recombines TRBV3-1 (or the pseudogene TRBV3-2) with TRBJ2-3; 10 nucleotides line up with TRBD2. The germline V gene encodes CDR1 LGHDT and CDR2 YNNKEL (reference sequence). The CDR3 has 13 residues. V trimming: 7 bases; J trimming: 5 bases; junction bases outside the gene matches: 3. The DNA of the CDR3 is TGTGCCAGCAAACCTAGCGGGGGAGATACGCAGTATTTT. Its translation: CASKPSGGDTQYF.

This clone was recorded only once. V is TRBV10-3 and J is TRBJ1-4, with D possibly being TRBD1 (6 bases). The V end was cut by 0 bases, the J end by 4 bases, with 9 bases between. The CDR3 loop spans 15 amino acids. Germline CDR1 ENHRY, CDR2 SYGVKD. The CDR3 loop reads CAISESWDNNEKLFF. In DNA form, the CDR3 reads TGTGCCATCAGTGAGTCGTGGGACAATAATGAAAAACTGTTTTTT.

V is TRBV5-1 and J is TRBJ1-6; 9 bases align to TRBD1. CDR3 length equals 15 residues. After removal of 3 bases from V and 7 bases from J, the junction contained 5 bases not matched to a gene. From germline, CDR1 is SGHRS and CDR2 YFSETQ. The CDR3 is CASSSRTGDNSPLHF. CDR3 nucleotide sequence: TGCGCCAGCAGCTCACGGACAGGGGACAATTCACCCCTCCACTTT.

The chain joins TRBV7-9 to TRBJ1-2, with D hard to call. The CDR3 covers 14 residues. The germline V and J ends were trimmed by 1 base and 5 bases, with 11 bases remaining between them. Germline V gene data show CDR1 as SEHNR and CDR2 as FQNEAQ (reference sequence). DNA of the CDR3: TGTGCCAGCAGCTTAGTAGTACTGACTTATGGCTACACCTTC. It codes for CASSLVVLTYGYTF.

The V call is TRBV5-6, the J call TRBJ2-1; weak D call: TRBD1 (5 bases). The V gene lost 2 bases and the J gene lost 0 bases, with 12 bases spanning the gap. CDR1 and CDR2 from the germline V gene are SGHDT and YYEEEE. CDR3 length: 16 amino acids. Written as DNA, the CDR3 is TGTGCCAGCAGCTTCCCCACAGGTAGCTCCTACAATGAGCAGTTCTTC. Protein product: CASSFPTGSSYNEQFF.

The V and J genes are TRBV18 and TRBJ2-1; D may be TRBD2 (5 bases). The CDR3 consists of 14 residues. CDR1 is KGHSH and CDR2 is LQKENI in the germline V gene. V gave up 1 base and J gave up 8 bases, with 12 bases separating them. CDR3 coding DNA: TGTGCCAGCTCACCACAGTCTAGCAATCATGAGCAGTTCTTC. Its protein is CASSPQSSNHEQFF.

The chain links TRBV9 to TRBJ2-1; tentative D call: TRBD2 (6 bases). The V end was cut by 3 bases, the J end by 6 bases, with 19 bases between. There are 16 residues in the CDR3. The germline gives CDR1 SGDLS, CDR2 YYNGEE. The CDR3 loop is CASSATGGLGGNEQFF. CDR3 DNA: TGTGCCAGCAGCGCCACAGGAGGGCTTGGAGGCAATGAGCAGTTCTTC.

The chain couples TRBV21-1 to TRBJ1-2; TRBD1 is taken as the D call from the table, unchecked against the DNA. TRBV21-1 represents a pseudogene. The CDR3 is 14 residues long. CDR3 in amino acids: CASGSQGVDYGYTF. Here the CDR3 DNA reads TGTGCCAGCGGAAGTCAGGGCGTGGACTATGGCTACACCTTC.

The chain links TRBV10-3 to TRBJ2-2; the match to TRBD2 covers 11 bases. Losses at the gene ends were 2 bases for V and 4 bases for J; bases not matched to a gene: 3. The CDR3 contains 16 residues. CDR1 is ENHRY and CDR2 is SYGVKD in the germline V gene. The CDR3 DNA reads as TGTGCCATCAGTGAGCCTAGCGGGGGGTCCACCGGGGAGCTGTTTTTT. Translation gives CAISEPSGGSTGELFF.

J is TRBJ2-6 and V is TRBV6-5; tentatively, D is TRBD2 (5 bases). V was shortened by 8 bases and J by 0 bases, with 11 bases between the two germline ends. This CDR3 has 15 residues. Germline V gene sequence: CDR1 MNHEY, CDR2 SVGAGI. The CDR3 coding sequence is TGTGCCAGCTTTGGCGGGTACTCTGGGGCCAACGTCCTGACTTTC. Residues: CASFGGYSGANVLTF.

The chain recombines TRBV12-3 or TRBV12-4 with TRBJ2-1, with D possibly being TRBD1 (6 bases). The CDR3 has 11 amino acids. V lost 5 bases and J 8 bases, leaving 7 bases between the germline ends. The CDR3 DNA follows: TGTGCCAGCAGTGAGGGGGATGAGCAGTTCTTC. This sequence encodes CASSEGDEQFF.

The genes are TRBV5-4 and TRBJ2-3; TRBD2 is a possible D gene (5 bases). In germline, CDR1 is SGHNT, CDR2 YYREEE (reference sequence). V was shortened by 2 bases and J by 0 bases, with 10 bases between the two germline ends. The CDR3 runs 15 residues. CDR3 amino acids: CASSFFSDSTDTQYF. CDR3 sequence (DNA): TGTGCCAGCAGCTTCTTTAGCGACAGCACAGATACGCAGTATTTT.

This chain joins TRBV9 and TRBJ1-1; TRBD1 is a possible D gene (5 bases). Per the germline V gene, CDR1 is SGDLS and CDR2 is YYNGEE. The CDR3 consists of 14 residues. V was clipped by 2 bases and J by 3 bases, with 11 bases between them. In DNA form, the CDR3 reads TGTGCCAGCAGCGTTGGGGGGGTCGACACTGAAGCTTTCTTT. Amino acids: CASSVGGVDTEAFF.

This CDR3 reads CASRFLTSGGYEQYF. The CDR3 DNA sequence: TGTGCCAGCCGATTCTTGACTAGCGGGGGGTACGAGCAGTACTTC. This sequence joins TRBV27 and TRBJ2-7, with 13 bases lining up with TRBD2. V lost 8 bases to trimming and J lost 4 bases; unmatched junction nucleotides: 8. CDR1 MNHEY and CDR2 SMNVEV come from the germline V gene (reference sequence). The CDR3 has 15 residues.

The chain links TRBV7-3 to TRBJ2-2; a weak D match, TRBD1 (5 bases). V was shortened by 5 bases and J by 7 bases, with 11 bases between the two germline ends. There are 13 residues in the CDR3. Looked up from germline, CDR1 is SGHTA and CDR2 is FQGTGA. The CDR3 is CASSLGVSGELFF. The CDR3 nucleotides read TGTGCCAGCAGCCTAGGGGTGAGCGGGGAGCTGTTTTTT.

This chain links TRBV19 with TRBJ2-6; 11 positions match TRBD1. V lost 6 bases, J lost 2 bases, and 12 bases stayed unmatched. Germline assignment: CDR1 LNHDA and CDR2 SQIVND (reference sequence). This CDR3 comprises 19 residues. CDR3 DNA sequence: TGTGCCAGTAGCGAGAGGGGACAGGGGGATGGCGCTGGGGCCAACGTCCTGACTTTC. This gives the protein CASSERGQGDGAGANVLTF. Drawing the rest from reference TRBV19 and TRBJ2-6, the complete variable domain is DGGITQSPKYLFRKEGQNVTLSCEQNLNHDAMYWYRQDPGQGLRLIYYSQIVNDFQKGDIAEGYSVSREKKESFPLTVTSAQKNPTAFYLCASSERGQGDGAGANVLTFGAGSRLTVL.

This clone was picked up a small number of times. The chain uses TRBV6-1 and TRBJ2-1; 10 bases line up with TRBD2. Germline V gives CDR1 MNHNS, CDR2 SASEGT. The CDR3 loop spans 17 amino acids. Germline trimming cut 6 bases from V and 4 bases from J; bases unmatched to any gene: 12. CDR3 DNA sequence: TGTGCCAGCAGCGAACTGTTCGGGACTAGCGCTTACAATGAGCAGTTCTTC. It encodes CASSELFGTSAYNEQFF.